This is a list of T cell receptor beta chains from one sample in a study of CD8+CD57+ T cells in acquired aplastic anemia. A single record per CDR3 protein comes from TCRdb applying MiXCR to the reads. The sample consists of approximately 98,000 distinct CDR3 sequences, around 53% of them appearing once. Sequenced: sorted CD4+, CD8+, or CD8+CD57+ T cells (not recorded which) from PBMCs. Receptors were obtained from a human donor in good health, serving as a control. CDR3s include the opening cysteine and the closing phenylalanine or tryptophan. A D gene is named only where the DNA matches it firmly. A row's size may be missing; if present it is once, few, many or a size class.

J: TRBJ2-6
D: .
length: 19
V: TRBV4-3
size: many
CDR3: CASSQESPMVKSGANVLTF
DNA: TGCGCCAGCAGCCAAGAGAGCCCTATGGTAAAGTCTGGGGCCAACGTCCTGACTTTC

J: TRBJ2-1
D: .
length: 14
V: TRBV6-5
size: .
CDR3: CASSNLGGYNEQFF
DNA: TGTGCCAGCAGTAACCTGGGGGGATACAATGAGCAGTTCTTC

J: TRBJ2-2
D: .
length: 12
V: TRBV2
size: .
CDR3: CASLLHTGELFF
DNA: TGTGCCAGCCTCCTACATACCGGGGAGCTGTTTTTT

J: TRBJ1-1
D: .
length: 16
V: TRBV5-1
size: many
CDR3: CASSWDRSEGLAEAFF
DNA: TGCGCCAGCAGCTGGGATAGGAGCGAAGGGCTGGCTGAAGCTTTCTTT

J: TRBJ2-6
D: .
length: 15
V: TRBV12-3/TRBV12-4
size: once
CDR3: CASSPGPSGANVLTF
DNA: TGTGCCAGCAGCCCGGGACCGTCTGGGGCCAACGTCCTGACTTTC

J: TRBJ2-1
D: .
length: 15
V: TRBV6-5
size: many
CDR3: CASSYGVGPPNEQFF
DNA: TGTGCCAGCAGTTACGGGGTCGGGCCACCCAATGAGCAGTTCTTC

J: TRBJ1-2
D: .
length: 15
V: TRBV11-3
size: .
CDR3: CVSSLERGLGYGYTF
DNA: TGTGTCAGCAGCTTAGAACGGGGCCTAGGCTATGGCTACACCTTC

J: TRBJ1-2
D: .
length: 12
V: TRBV10-3
size: .
CDR3: CAISMGPDGYTF
DNA: TGTGCCATCAGTATGGGACCCGATGGCTACACCTTC

J: TRBJ1-1
D: .
length: 16
V: TRBV7-2
size: .
CDR3: CASSANQGRSNTEAFF
DNA: TGTGCCAGCAGCGCCAACCAGGGACGGTCGAACACTGAAGCTTTCTTT

J: TRBJ2-5
D: TRBD2
length: 18
V: TRBV5-6
size: many
CDR3: CASSLVVAGDVSQETQYF
DNA: TGTGCCAGCAGCTTGGTGGTAGCGGGGGACGTCTCACAAGAGACCCAGTACTTC

J: TRBJ2-3
D: .
length: 15
V: TRBV7-2
size: .
CDR3: CASSLGVGGTDTQYF
DNA: TGTGCCAGCAGCTTAGGGGTGGGGGGCACAGATACGCAGTATTTT

J: TRBJ1-1
D: TRBD1
length: 15
V: TRBV2
size: many
CDR3: CASSEVTGAAAEAFF
DNA: TGTGCCAGCAGTGAAGTCACAGGGGCAGCGGCTGAAGCTTTCTTT

J: TRBJ2-4
D: .
length: 14
V: TRBV10-1
size: .
CDR3: CASERGTAKNIQYF
DNA: TGCGCCAGCGAGCGCGGGACAGCCAAAAACATTCAGTACTTC

J: TRBJ2-7
D: .
length: 13
V: TRBV27
size: many
CDR3: CASSSGGVDEQYF
DNA: TGTGCCAGCAGTTCGGGGGGCGTCGACGAGCAGTACTTC

J: TRBJ2-5
D: TRBD1
length: 12
V: TRBV24-1
size: .
CDR3: CATSDRGTALDF
DNA: TGTGCCACCAGTGACCGAGGGACAGCCCTAGACTTC

J: TRBJ1-6
D: TRBD1
length: 15
V: TRBV2
size: .
CDR3: CASSDTGQDNSPLHF
DNA: TGTGCCAGCAGTGATACGGGACAGGATAATTCACCCCTCCACTTT

J: TRBJ2-1
D: .
length: 16
V: TRBV11-1
size: .
CDR3: CASSTQTASSYNEQFF
DNA: TGTGCCAGCAGCACACAGACAGCTAGCTCCTACAATGAGCAGTTCTTC

J: TRBJ2-3
D: TRBD1
length: 16
V: TRBV24-1
size: .
CDR3: CATSDLGTGKKDTQYF
DNA: TGTGCCACCAGTGATCTTGGGACAGGGAAGAAGGATACGCAGTATTTT